Below, one T cell receptor beta chain is given with its context. No antigen is known for it. This sample is part of a study of shared clonotypes between healthy human individuals. For the study at large: CD4 naive and memory got three plates each, CD8 naive two, CD8 memory one. Study conclusions and caveats: Sharing across four donors was seen in roughly 5.2% of naive CD4 clonotypes. Sampling used blood alone; tissue repertoires probably differ.

CDR1 and CDR2 (germline): ENHRY, SYGVKD. V was trimmed by 3 bases and J by 6 bases, leaving 11 bases between them. The CDR3 extends over 13 amino acids. TCRdb's copy holds only in-frame clones and misses some; the assay was immunoSEQ multiplex PCR. Counted here are 2.3 million or so clones, approximately 95% occurring once; the ten biggest clones make up 0.39%. This clonotype was obtained from a young man in good health. Some clones in this sample may be carry-over from other donors' samples. The sequenced sample consisted of naive CD4+ T cells from PBMCs. The subset here: CD45RA+ positively selected. This chain links TRBV10-3 with TRBJ2-5, with D hard to call. CDR3 amino acids: CAISEGVHQTQYF. The CDR3 nucleotides read TGTGCCATCAGTGAAGGAGTTCACCAGACCCAGTACTTC.